The clone carrying this TCR beta chain was counted a few times. The data derive from a study of technical replicates of blood from a few donors. TCRdb's table, derived via immunoSEQ multiplex PCR, lists solely in-frame clones and lacks some. The sample lists approximately 13,000 clones; 80% were seen once. This CDR3 comprises 15 residues. V was trimmed by 1 base and J by 6 bases, leaving 12 bases between them. Germline V gene lookup returns CDR1 SGHVS and CDR2 FNYEAQ. V gene TRBV7-6 combines with J gene TRBJ1-4, with TRBD1 as a possible D gene (6 bases). The sample consisted of PBMCs. The origin of this receptor is a human donor in good health. CDR3 in amino acids: CASSLEVGADEKLFF. The CDR3 DNA reads as TGTGCCAGCAGCTTAGAAGTGGGGGCCGATGAAAAACTGTTTTTT.